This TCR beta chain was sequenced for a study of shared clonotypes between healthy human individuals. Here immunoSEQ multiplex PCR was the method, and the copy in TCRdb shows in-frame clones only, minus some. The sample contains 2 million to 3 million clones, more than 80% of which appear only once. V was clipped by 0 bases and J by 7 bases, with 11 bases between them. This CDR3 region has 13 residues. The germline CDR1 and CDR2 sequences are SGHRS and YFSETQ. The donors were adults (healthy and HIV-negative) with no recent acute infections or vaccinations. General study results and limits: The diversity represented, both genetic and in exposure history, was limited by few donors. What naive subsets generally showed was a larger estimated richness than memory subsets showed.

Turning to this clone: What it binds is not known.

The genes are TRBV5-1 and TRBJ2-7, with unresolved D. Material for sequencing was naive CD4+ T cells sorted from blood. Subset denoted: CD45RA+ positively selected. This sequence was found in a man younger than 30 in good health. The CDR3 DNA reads TGCGCCAGCAGCTTGGCCGCGACGGAGGAGCAGTACTTC. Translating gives CASSLAATEEQYF.